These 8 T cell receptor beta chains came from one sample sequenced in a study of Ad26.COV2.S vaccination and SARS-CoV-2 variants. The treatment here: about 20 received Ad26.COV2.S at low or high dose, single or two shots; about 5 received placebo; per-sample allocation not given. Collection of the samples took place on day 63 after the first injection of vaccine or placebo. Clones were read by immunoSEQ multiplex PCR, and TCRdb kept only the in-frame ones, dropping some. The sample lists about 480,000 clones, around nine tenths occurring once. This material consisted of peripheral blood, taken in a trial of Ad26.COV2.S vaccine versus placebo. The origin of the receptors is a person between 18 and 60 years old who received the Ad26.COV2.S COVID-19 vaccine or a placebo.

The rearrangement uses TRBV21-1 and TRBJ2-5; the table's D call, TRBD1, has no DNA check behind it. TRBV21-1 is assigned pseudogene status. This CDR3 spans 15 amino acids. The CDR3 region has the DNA TGTGCCAGCAGCAAGGGACAGGGGCCTCAAGAGACCCAGTACTTC. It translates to CASSKGQGPQETQYF.

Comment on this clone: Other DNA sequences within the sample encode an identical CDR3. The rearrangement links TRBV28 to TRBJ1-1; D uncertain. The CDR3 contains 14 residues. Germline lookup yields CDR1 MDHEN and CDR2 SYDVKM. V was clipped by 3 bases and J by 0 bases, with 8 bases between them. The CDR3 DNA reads TGTGCCAGCAGTTTGGGAGGGATGAACACTGAAGCTTTCTTT. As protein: CASSLGGMNTEAFF.

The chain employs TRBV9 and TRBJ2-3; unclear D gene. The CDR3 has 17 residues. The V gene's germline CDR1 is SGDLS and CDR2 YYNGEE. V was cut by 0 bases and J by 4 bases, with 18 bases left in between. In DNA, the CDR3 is TGTGCCAGCAGCGTAGAACCCGGGTCTAGGGTTGCAGATACGCAGTATTTT. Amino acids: CASSVEPGSRVADTQYF.

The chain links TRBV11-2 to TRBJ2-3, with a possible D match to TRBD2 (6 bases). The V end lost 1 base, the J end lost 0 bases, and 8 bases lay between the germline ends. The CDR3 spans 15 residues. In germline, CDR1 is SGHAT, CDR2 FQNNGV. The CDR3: CASSLVAASTDTQYF. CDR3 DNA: TGTGCCAGCAGCTTAGTAGCGGCTAGCACAGATACGCAGTATTTT.

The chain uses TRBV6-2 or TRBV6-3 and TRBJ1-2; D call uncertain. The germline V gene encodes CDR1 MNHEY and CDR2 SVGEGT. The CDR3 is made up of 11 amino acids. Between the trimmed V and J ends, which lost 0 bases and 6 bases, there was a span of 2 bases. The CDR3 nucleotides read TGTGCCAGCAGTTACTCGAATGGCTACACCTTC. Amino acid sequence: CASSYSNGYTF.

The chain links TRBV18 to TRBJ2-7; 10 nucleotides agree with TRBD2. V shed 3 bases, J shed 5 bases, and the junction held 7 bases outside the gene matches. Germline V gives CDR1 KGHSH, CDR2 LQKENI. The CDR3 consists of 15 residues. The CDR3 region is CASSPPAGGSHEQYF. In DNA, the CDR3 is TGTGCCAGCTCACCTCCAGCGGGAGGGTCTCACGAGCAGTACTTC. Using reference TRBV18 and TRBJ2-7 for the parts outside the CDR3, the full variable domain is NAGVMQNPRHLVRRRGQEARLRCSPMKGHSHVYWYRQLPEEGLKFMVYLQKENIIDESGMPKERFSAEFPKEGPSILRIQQVVRGDSAAYFCASSPPAGGSHEQYFGPGTRLTVT.

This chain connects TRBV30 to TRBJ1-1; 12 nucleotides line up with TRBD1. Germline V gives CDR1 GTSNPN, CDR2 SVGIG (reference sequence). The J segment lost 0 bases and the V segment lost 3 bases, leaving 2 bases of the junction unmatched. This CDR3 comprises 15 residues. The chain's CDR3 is CAWRGQGAVNTEAFF. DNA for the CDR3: TGTGCCTGGAGGGGACAGGGGGCGGTGAACACTGAAGCTTTCTTT.

The CDR3 region has the DNA TGTGCCAGCAGGCACACAGATACGCAGTATTTT. Translated: CASRHTDTQYF. The chain joins TRBV12-3 or TRBV12-4 to TRBJ2-3; the D is unclear. CDR3 length: 11 residues. Trimming shortened V by 6 bases and J by 2 bases, and 3 bases separated the two germline ends.